This passage covers 27 T cell receptor beta chains from one sample sequenced in a study of early T cells in non-severe SARS-CoV-2 infection. A single record per CDR3 protein comes from TCRdb applying MiXCR to the 5' RACE reads. The sample consists of about 64,000 distinct CDR3 sequences, less than 5.5% of them appearing once. Material for sequencing was whole blood. Every receptor here comes from an adult who was a healthcare worker with PCR-confirmed SARS-CoV-2 infection or an uninfected control (not recorded which).

A few counts support this clonotype. The rearrangement links TRBV20-1 to TRBJ1-2; D uncertain. Per germline, CDR1 DFQATT and CDR2 SNEGSKA (reference sequence). The V end lost 6 bases, the J end lost 5 bases, and 10 bases lay between the germline ends. The CDR3 contains 11 residues. The CDR3 sequence: CSARTAYGYTF. CDR3 sequence (DNA): TGCAGTGCCCGGACTGCTTATGGCTACACCTTC.

At least ten counts were recorded for this clonotype. This chain links TRBV6-5 with TRBJ1-5; a possible D gene is TRBD1 (6 bases). Germline V gives CDR1 MNHEY, CDR2 SVGAGI. Trimming stripped 6 bases from V and 6 bases from J, with 12 bases between. CDR3 size: 13 residues. The CDR3 is CASSEGGLQPQHF. DNA of the CDR3: TGTGCCAGCAGCGAGGGGGGGCTTCAGCCCCAGCATTTT.

The chain employs TRBV7-3 and TRBJ2-1; perhaps TRBD2 as D (6 bases). The CDR3 has 14 residues. The germline V and J ends were trimmed by 4 bases and 3 bases, with 10 bases remaining between them. Germline values: CDR1 SGHTA, CDR2 FQGTGA. CDR3 protein: CASSSGEHYNEQFF. CDR3 nucleotides: TGTGCCAGCAGCTCGGGGGAGCACTACAATGAGCAGTTCTTC. Filled out from reference TRBV7-3 and TRBJ2-1, the complete variable domain reads GAGVSQTPSNKVTEKGKYVELRCDPISGHTALYWYRQSLGQGPEFLIYFQGTGAADDSGLPNDRFFAVRPEGSVSTLKIQRTERGDSAVYLCASSSGEHYNEQFFGPGTRLTVL.

This clonotype came up many times. The V call is TRBV2, the J call TRBJ2-1; 12 nucleotides agree with TRBD2. This CDR3 spans 14 amino acids. The germline gives CDR1 SNHLY, CDR2 FYNNEI. V shed 4 bases and J 9 bases; nucleotides not matched to a gene: 4. CDR3 nucleotide sequence: TGTGCCAGCAGTGTGCGGACTAGCGGGACTGAGCAGTTCTTC. Translated: CASSVRTSGTEQFF.

The CDR3 spells CASSFYSGNTIYF. The CDR3 nucleotides read TGTGCCAGCAGCTTTTACTCTGGAAACACCATATATTTT. This sequence joins TRBV7-9 and TRBJ1-3; D not certain. CDR1 is SEHNR and CDR2 is FQNEAQ in the germline V gene (reference sequence). V was cut by 3 bases and J by 0 bases, with 3 bases left in between. CDR3 size: 13 residues.

This clonotype was recorded at least ten times. The CDR3 nucleotides read TGTGCCAGCAGCTTGGGCGCGGGAGACGCAGATACGCAGTATTTT. Protein product: CASSLGAGDADTQYF. The J gene is TRBJ2-3, the V gene TRBV7-8; 7 bases map to TRBD2. Per the germline V gene, CDR1 is SGHVS and CDR2 is FQNEAQ. The CDR3 has 15 residues. The J segment lost 4 bases and the V segment lost 3 bases, leaving 7 bases of the junction unmatched. The variable domain in full, with the rest retrieved from reference TRBV7-8 and TRBJ2-3, is GAGVSQSPRYKVAKRGQDVALRCDPISGHVSLFWYQQALGQGPEFLTYFQNEAQLDKSGLPSDRFFAERPEGSVSTLKIQRTQQEDSAVYLCASSLGAGDADTQYFGPGTRLTVL.

This clonotype came up many times. This chain links TRBV12-3 or TRBV12-4 with TRBJ2-3; either TRBD1 or TRBD2 may supply D (5 bases each). The CDR3 extends over 14 amino acids. V shed 8 bases and J shed 0 bases, with 12 bases lying between them. The CDR3 region is CASLGRGSTDTQYF. CDR3 in DNA: TGTGCCAGCCTCGGCCGGGGCAGCACAGATACGCAGTATTTT.

To note about this clonotype: At one of its ends the junction is not consistent with the germline gene, which may arise from a read error. The chain joins TRBV7-2 to TRBJ2-7, with a tentative D call TRBD1 (5 bases). This CDR3 has 18 amino acids. Germline loops: CDR1 SGHTA, CDR2 FQGNSA. This chain's CDR3 is CASSSYPTATHSPYERYF. CDR3 nucleotides: TGTGCCAGCAGCTCGTACCCGACAGCTACTCATAGTCCCTACGAGCGGTACTTC.

The J gene is TRBJ1-6, the V gene TRBV20-1; D remains ambiguous. Per the germline V gene, CDR1 is DFQATT and CDR2 is SNEGSKA (reference sequence). CDR3 length equals 16 residues. Trimming pared 3 bases from V and 0 bases from J, leaving 12 bases between. CDR3 coding DNA: TGCAGTGCTAGGTGGACTCCGAGCTCCTATAATTCACCCCTCCACTTT. Protein: CSARWTPSSYNSPLHF.

This clonotype was found many times. The CDR3 DNA sequence: TGCAGCGGTGTGAAACAGGGAACGGGGACCTACAATGAGCAGTTCTTC. Translation gives CSGVKQGTGTYNEQFF. J is TRBJ2-1 and V is TRBV29-1, with D perhaps TRBD1 (6 bases). This CDR3 has 16 amino acids. Germline V gives CDR1 SQVTM, CDR2 ANQGSEA. The germline V and J ends were trimmed by 7 bases and 2 bases, with 21 bases remaining between them.

This clonotype has a handful of counts. The CDR3 sequence is CAISESYGDGSYEQYF. CDR3 DNA: TGTGCCATCAGTGAATCTTATGGTGACGGATCCTACGAGCAGTACTTC. V is TRBV10-3 and J is TRBJ2-7; D is uncertain. Trimming took off 3 bases at V and 1 base at J, with 16 bases between the two ends. Germline CDR1 ENHRY, CDR2 SYGVKD. This CDR3 comprises 16 residues.

This clonotype showed up many times. The chain has TRBV30 and TRBJ2-3, with D tentatively TRBD2 (6 bases). Deletions cut 3 bases from V and 0 bases from J, with 13 bases between. This CDR3 is 15 amino acids long. Germline CDR1 reads GTSNPN; CDR2 reads SVGIG (reference sequence). The CDR3 coding sequence is TGTGCCTGGAGGTTGCGGGGCGTTAGCACAGATACGCAGTATTTT. This translates into CAWRLRGVSTDTQYF.

There are a few counts of this clonotype. This chain links TRBV7-8 with TRBJ2-7; the D gene is possibly TRBD2 (5 bases). V lost 5 bases and J 8 bases, leaving 19 bases between the germline ends. CDR3 length equals 14 residues. In germline, CDR1 is SGHVS, CDR2 FQNEAQ. The CDR3 loop is CASSLGLFEGQQYF. Written as DNA, the CDR3 is TGTGCCAGCAGCCTAGGTCTCTTTGAGGGTCAGCAGTACTTC.

This clonotype has ten or more counts. The CDR3 sequence is CASSATLNTQYF. CDR3 DNA: TGTGCCAGCAGCGCCACCTTGAATACGCAGTATTTT. This chain uses TRBV14 with TRBJ2-3; unclear D gene. The CDR3 has 12 residues. Trimming cost V 5 bases and J 7 bases, with 10 bases left between them. Germline V gives CDR1 SGHDN, CDR2 FVKESK.

This clonotype was counted at least ten times. The chain joins TRBV20-1 to TRBJ2-3, with TRBD2 matching 12 bases. This CDR3 spans 18 amino acids. V was clipped by 0 bases and J by 4 bases; unmatched bases: 11. Per germline, CDR1 DFQATT and CDR2 SNEGSKA (reference sequence). The CDR3 region has the DNA TGCAGTGCTAGAGATAGTGGACTAGCGGGGCTCGGGGCAGATACGCAGTATTTT. Encoded protein: CSARDSGLAGLGADTQYF.

In its sample, this clonotype was seen many times. The chain has TRBV15 and TRBJ2-1; D ambiguous. Per germline, CDR1 LNHNV and CDR2 YYDKDF (reference sequence). Trimming removed 3 bases at V and 7 bases at J, with 10 bases between. This CDR3 has 13 amino acids. CDR3 coding DNA: TGTGCCACCAGCAGCGGACGGAAAAATGAGCAGTTCTTC. Translation: CATSSGRKNEQFF.

This clonotype was found many times. The chain joins TRBV7-2 to TRBJ2-1; no reliable D call. Deletions cut 1 base from V and 4 bases from J, with 14 bases between. The CDR3 sequence is 16 residues long. CDR1 and CDR2 (germline): SGHTA, FQGNSA. CDR3 residues: CASSLVADIGYNEQFF. The CDR3 bases are TGTGCCAGCAGCTTAGTCGCGGATATTGGGTACAATGAGCAGTTCTTC.

This clonotype was counted many times. V is TRBV20-1 and J is TRBJ2-1; no definite D call. CDR1 DFQATT and CDR2 SNEGSKA come from the germline V gene (reference sequence). The CDR3 sequence is 14 residues long. The V gene lost 1 base and the J gene lost 3 bases, with 10 bases spanning the gap. The CDR3 DNA sequence: TGCAGTGCTAGAGGTTACCCCTTCTACAATGAGCAGTTCTTC. It yields the protein CSARGYPFYNEQFF.

This rearrangement joins TRBV7-9 to TRBJ2-3, with unresolved D. Germline values: CDR1 SEHNR, CDR2 FQNEAQ (reference sequence). The CDR3 runs to 15 residues. Between the trimmed V and J ends, which lost 5 bases and 10 bases, there was a span of 22 bases. CDR3 bases: TGTGCCAGCAGCCCTGGGTCCCGTCGGGTTTCAGCGCAGTATTTT. It yields the protein CASSPGSRRVSAQYF.

On this clonotype: With a much larger clone just one base away, this may be a read error. Because the CDR3 is missing its conserved closing phenylalanine or tryptophan, this is likely a read error. The gene calls are TRBV19 and TRBJ2-7, with 12 positions matching TRBD2. J lost 3 bases, V lost 4 bases, and 1 base had no gene match. Germline assignment: CDR1 LNHDA and CDR2 SQIVND (reference sequence). The CDR3 extends over 14 amino acids. In DNA form, the CDR3 reads TGTGCCAGTAGTACTAGCGGGAGGGACTACGAGCAGTACCTC. The encoded protein is CASSTSGRDYEQYL.

At least ten counts were recorded for this clonotype. This sequence joins TRBV7-2 and TRBJ1-4, with 7 positions matching TRBD1. Germline assignment: CDR1 SGHTA and CDR2 FQGNSA. This CDR3 is 14 amino acids long. J was trimmed by 5 bases and V by 5 bases; bases with no gene match: 5. DNA for the CDR3: TGTGCCAGCAGCCGACAGGGACGGAATGAAAAACTGTTTTTT. Amino acids: CASSRQGRNEKLFF.

This clonotype was observed at least ten times. This chain links TRBV10-3 with TRBJ2-3, with D perhaps TRBD2 (5 bases). Germline CDR1 reads ENHRY; CDR2 reads SYGVKD. The ends were cut back, 4 bases at V and 7 bases at J, with 15 bases in the middle. The CDR3 sequence is 14 residues long. In DNA form, the CDR3 reads TGTGCCATCAGTGTATCACTAGTAACGAATACGCAGTATTTT. Its protein product is CAISVSLVTNTQYF.

This clonotype was detected only a few times. The J gene is TRBJ1-2, the V gene TRBV4-3, with D uncertain. The germline gives CDR1 LGHNA, CDR2 YSLEER. V lost 4 bases and J lost 8, with 20 bases in between. CDR3 length: 15 amino acids. CDR3 amino acids: CASSPNVVAIGGYTF. The CDR3 DNA follows: TGCGCCAGCAGCCCGAACGTGGTGGCAATAGGGGGCTACACCTTC.

This clonotype was seen at least ten times. The rearrangement uses TRBV29-1 and TRBJ2-7, with 9 positions matching TRBD1. The CDR3 extends over 13 amino acids. CDR1 is SQVTM, CDR2 ANQGSEA, per germline. V was pared by 4 bases and J by 9 bases, with 10 bases of the junction left unmatched. The DNA of the CDR3 is TGCAGCGTTGCCGGGACAGGGACGTTTGGGCAGTACTTC. This translates into CSVAGTGTFGQYF.

This clonotype was seen ten or more times. The chain joins TRBV20-1 to TRBJ2-5, with no clear D. CDR3 length equals 11 residues. Germline loops: CDR1 DFQATT, CDR2 SNEGSKA (reference sequence). V lost 5 bases, J lost 4 bases, and 8 bases lay in between. The CDR3 bases are TGCAGTGCTCCCTCTCTAGAGACCCAGTACTTC. It codes for CSAPSLETQYF.

This sequence joins TRBV10-3 and TRBJ2-1, with TRBD2 as a possible D gene (5 bases). Trimming stripped 3 bases from V and 7 bases from J, with 13 bases between. The germline gives CDR1 ENHRY, CDR2 SYGVKD. The CDR3 spans 14 residues. The CDR3 region has the DNA TGTGCCATCAGTGATAGGACCCGGGGAAATGAGCAGTTCTTC. Its translation is CAISDRTRGNEQFF.

This clonotype has more than one count but fewer than ten. The gene calls are TRBV5-1 and TRBJ2-3; no clear D gene. The V gene's germline CDR1 is SGHRS and CDR2 YFSETQ. The germline V and J ends were trimmed by 3 bases and 6 bases, with 11 bases remaining between them. The CDR3 sequence is 13 residues long. CDR3 residues: CASSWGPGDTQYF. CDR3 nucleotides: TGCGCCAGCAGCTGGGGTCCGGGTGATACGCAGTATTTT.